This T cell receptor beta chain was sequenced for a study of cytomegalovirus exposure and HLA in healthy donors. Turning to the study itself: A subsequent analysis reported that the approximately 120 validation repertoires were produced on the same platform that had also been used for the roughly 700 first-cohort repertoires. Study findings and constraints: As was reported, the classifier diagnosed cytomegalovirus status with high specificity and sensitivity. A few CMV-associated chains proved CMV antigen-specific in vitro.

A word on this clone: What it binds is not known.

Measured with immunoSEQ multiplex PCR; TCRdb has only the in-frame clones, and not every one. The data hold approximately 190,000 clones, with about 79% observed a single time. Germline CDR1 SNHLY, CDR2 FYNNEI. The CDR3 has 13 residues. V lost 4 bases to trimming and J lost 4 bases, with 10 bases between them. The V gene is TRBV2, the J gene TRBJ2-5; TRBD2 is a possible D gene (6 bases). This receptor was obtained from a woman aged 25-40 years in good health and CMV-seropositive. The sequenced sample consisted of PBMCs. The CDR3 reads CASSVTSRETQYF. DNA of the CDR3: TGTGCCAGCAGTGTTACTAGCCGAGAGACCCAGTACTTC.